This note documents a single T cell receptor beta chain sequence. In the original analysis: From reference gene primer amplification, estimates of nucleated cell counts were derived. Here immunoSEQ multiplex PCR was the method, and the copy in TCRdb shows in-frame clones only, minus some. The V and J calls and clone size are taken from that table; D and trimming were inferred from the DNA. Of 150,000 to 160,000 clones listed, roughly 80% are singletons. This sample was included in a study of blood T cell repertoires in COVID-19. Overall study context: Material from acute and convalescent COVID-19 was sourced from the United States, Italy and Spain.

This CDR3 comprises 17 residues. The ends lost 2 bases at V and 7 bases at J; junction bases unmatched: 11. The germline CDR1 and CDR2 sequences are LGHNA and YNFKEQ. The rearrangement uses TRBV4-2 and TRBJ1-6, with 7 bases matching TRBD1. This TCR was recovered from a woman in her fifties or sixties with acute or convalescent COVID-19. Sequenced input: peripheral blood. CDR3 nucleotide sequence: TGTGCCAGCAGCCAAACCAACCGGGACAGTTCCAATTCACCCCTCCACTTT. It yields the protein CASSQTNRDSSNSPLHF.